These 16 T cell receptor beta chains share one sample of origin, sequenced in a study of metastatic and nonmetastatic thyroid tumors. Thyroid surgery was performed in patients who had received no treatment beforehand. MiXCR reprocessed the PCR reads for TCRdb. The profile shows approximately 20,000 clones, approximately 35% of them singletons. The sample was tumor tissue. Every receptor here comes from a male donor with papillary thyroid cancer or a benign thyroid nodule (not recorded which). Some clones in this sample may be carry-over from other donors' samples.

This clone was counted between two and nine times. The V call is TRBV6-2 or TRBV6-3, the J call TRBJ1-5; D not certain. This CDR3 contains 16 residues. Trimming cost V 8 bases and J 2 bases, with 19 bases left between them. The germline CDR1 and CDR2 sequences are MNHEY and SVGEGT. CDR3 in amino acids: CASRLYGWKGNQPQHF. CDR3 sequence (DNA): TGTGCCAGCCGGTTATATGGGTGGAAAGGCAATCAGCCCCAGCATTTT.

The V call is TRBV12-3 or TRBV12-4, the J call TRBJ2-3; D is undetermined. The ends were cut back, 3 bases at V and 0 bases at J, with 4 bases in the middle. This CDR3 spans 13 amino acids. This chain's CDR3 is CASSLGSTDTQYF. The CDR3 nucleotides are TGTGCCAGCAGTTTGGGCAGCACAGATACGCAGTATTTT.

This clone occurred a few times. J is TRBJ2-6 and V is TRBV10-1; 7 positions match TRBD2. Germline loops: CDR1 WNHNN, CDR2 SYGVQD (reference sequence). The J segment lost 0 bases and the V segment lost 3 bases, leaving 2 bases of the junction unmatched. The CDR3 consists of 16 residues. CDR3 DNA: TGCGCCAGCAGTGAATCGGGGGGCTCTGGGGCCAACGTCCTGACTTTC. Translation: CASSESGGSGANVLTF.

The sample holds many counts of this clone. The chain is built from TRBV5-6 and TRBJ2-1; D is ambiguous. From germline, CDR1 is SGHDT and CDR2 YYEEEE. This CDR3 contains 13 residues. With 0 bases removed from V and 6 bases from J, the gap between germline ends came to 7 bases. CDR3 protein: CASSLGLSNEQFF. The CDR3 nucleotides are TGTGCCAGCAGCTTGGGGTTAAGCAATGAGCAGTTCTTC. Complete variable domain (other parts from reference TRBV5-6 and TRBJ2-1): DAGVTQSPTHLIKTRGQQVTLRCSPKSGHDTVSWYQQALGQGPQFIFQYYEEEERQRGNFPDRFSGHQFPNYSSELNVNALLLGDSALYLCASSLGLSNEQFFGPGTRLTVL.

This clone was seen ten or more times. The V and J genes are TRBV5-4 and TRBJ1-6; TRBD1 matches 7 bases. With 4 bases clipped from V and 10 bases from J, the junction kept 8 bases outside the gene matches. The CDR3 consists of 14 residues. The germline V gene encodes CDR1 SGHNT and CDR2 YYREEE (reference sequence). Written as DNA, the CDR3 is TGTGCCAGCAGCCAAGGGGGCCCAGGATCACCCCTCCACTTT. Translated, it gives CASSQGGPGSPLHF.

This clone is categorized as medium-sized. This chain connects TRBV14 to TRBJ2-5, with no clear D. The CDR3 is 10 residues long. Looked up from germline, CDR1 is SGHDN and CDR2 is FVKESK. The germline V and J ends were trimmed by 0 bases and 7 bases, with 0 bases remaining between them. CDR3 loop: CASSQETQYF. The CDR3 coding sequence is TGTGCCAGCAGCCAAGAGACCCAGTACTTC. The full variable domain, with the rest looked up from reference TRBV14 and TRBJ2-5, is EAGVTQFPSHSVIEKGQTVTLRCDPISGHDNLYWYRRVMGKEIKFLLHFVKESKQDESGMPNNRFLAERTGGTYSTLKVQPAELEDSGVYFCASSQETQYFGPGTRLLVL.

The table lists this clone with a few counts. Here the CDR3 reads CASSPGLVQPQHF. CDR3 nucleotide sequence: TGTGCCAGCAGCCCGGGACTTGTTCAGCCCCAGCATTTT. The rearrangement links TRBV12-3 or TRBV12-4 to TRBJ1-5, with a possible D match to TRBD1 (5 bases). V dropped 6 bases and J dropped 6 bases, with 12 bases sitting between them. The CDR3 sequence is 13 residues long.

About this clone itself: Without the conserved terminal phenylalanine or tryptophan, this CDR3 likely stems from a read error. No DNA is shown, since the ends of the CDR3 on it are uncertain; the CDR3 is the one TCRdb lists. The chain joins TRBV9 to TRBJ2-2; TRBD1 is taken as the D call from the table, unchecked against the DNA. With termini counted, the CDR3 has 9 amino acids. Germline CDR1 SGDLS, CDR2 YYNGEE. The CDR3 loop is CASSSKPPM.

By sample share, this clone is medium-sized. The chain carries TRBV30 and TRBJ2-2, with 8 bases fitting TRBD2. Germline V gene lookup returns CDR1 GTSNPN and CDR2 SVGIG (reference sequence). V shed 4 bases and J 0 bases; nucleotides not matched to a gene: 1. This CDR3 spans 14 amino acids. This CDR3 is CAWKGLANTGELFF. For the CDR3, the DNA is TGTGCCTGGAAGGGACTAGCGAACACCGGGGAGCTGTTTTTT.

This clone was observed a few times. V usage is TRBV27 and J usage is TRBJ1-1; tentatively, D is TRBD1 (6 bases). The V gene's germline CDR1 is MNHEY and CDR2 SMNVEV (reference sequence). V was cut by 2 bases and J by 1 base, with 8 bases left in between. The length of the CDR3 is 14 residues. In DNA, the CDR3 is TGTGCCAGCAGTTTAAGGGGACAGAACACTGAAGCTTTCTTT. It translates to CASSLRGQNTEAFF.

Relative to its sample, this clone is medium-sized. At the DNA level, this CDR3 is encoded by other sequences in the same sample as well. The rearrangement uses TRBV28 and TRBJ2-1; 8 bases are a match to TRBD1. The germline V gene has CDR1 MDHEN and CDR2 SYDVKM. The CDR3 spans 17 residues. The trim removed 6 bases at V and 0 bases at J, leaving 10 bases unmatched. This CDR3 reads CASRTAGTGSSYNEQFF. The CDR3 DNA sequence: TGTGCCAGCAGGACTGCTGGGACAGGAAGCTCCTACAATGAGCAGTTCTTC. Variable domain in full (rest from reference TRBV28 and TRBJ2-1): DVKVTQSSRYLVKRTGEKVFLECVQDMDHENMFWYRQDPGLGLRLIYFSYDVKMKEKGDIPEGYSVSREKKERFSLILESASTNQTSMYLCASRTAGTGSSYNEQFFGPGTRLTVL.

As to this clone: Germline is not matched at one junction end, which may reflect a read error. This chain links TRBV6-2 or TRBV6-3 with TRBJ1-3; D not certain. The CDR3 is made up of 15 amino acids. Germline CDR1 MNHEY, CDR2 SVGEGT. CDR3 coding DNA: TGTGCCTGCAGTTGTGAGTGGACCTCTGTAAACACCATATATTTT. Translation gives CACSCEWTSVNTIYF.

This clone was detected a few times. Possible read error: a much larger clone is one base away. This specimen includes other DNA sequences encoding the same CDR3. The J gene is TRBJ2-1, the V gene TRBV3-1; D is ambiguous. Germline CDR1 and CDR2: LGHDT and YNNKEL (reference sequence). The CDR3 is made up of 12 amino acids. CDR3 DNA: TGCGCCAGCATTGGACCTTACAATGAGCAGTTCTTC. Protein product: CASIGPYNEQFF.

This clone was detected many times. The gene calls are TRBV5-4 and TRBJ1-5; unclear D gene. The CDR3 is made up of 13 amino acids. The V and J ends lost 0 bases and 7 bases respectively, with 8 bases between them. The germline CDR1 and CDR2 sequences are SGHNT and YYREEE (reference sequence). The CDR3 region is CASSLGEGQPQHF. In nucleotides, the CDR3 is TGTGCCAGCAGCTTGGGGGAAGGACAGCCCCAGCATTTT.

This sequence joins TRBV24-1 and TRBJ2-7, with D uncertain. Looked up from germline, CDR1 is KGHDR and CDR2 is SFDVKD. The CDR3 spans 12 residues. V lost 5 bases, J lost 4 bases, and 8 bases lay in between. The CDR3 sequence is CATSVSGYEQYF. DNA for the CDR3: TGTGCCACCAGTGTGTCTGGGTACGAGCAGTACTTC.

J is TRBJ2-1 and V is TRBV9, with 8 nucleotides matching TRBD1. Losses at the gene ends were 2 bases for V and 11 bases for J; bases not matched to a gene: 15. The CDR3 sequence is 16 residues long. Germline V gene lookup returns CDR1 SGDLS and CDR2 YYNGEE. The CDR3 protein is CASSVSTWTGFEKQFF. The CDR3 region has the DNA TGTGCCAGCAGCGTCTCAACTTGGACAGGGTTCGAGAAGCAGTTCTTC.